The present TCR beta chain was sequenced within a study of breast tumors, draining lymph nodes, adjacent tissues. Axillary draining lymph nodes of breast cancer patients supplied the node samples. The sample holds many counts of this clonotype. Its antigen is unidentified. TCRdb fed the multiplex PCR reads into MiXCR, producing one record per CDR3 protein. Among roughly 80,000 distinct CDR3 sequences listed, about 21% were seen once. Overall study results and limits: Tumors had less TCR diversity than lymph nodes, more than nontumor tissue. Most tumor T cells seemingly derive from lymph node, then expand in tumor.

The V and J ends lost 1 base and 4 bases, in that order; junction bases with no gene match: 9. CDR3 length: 17 residues. In germline, CDR1 is KGHDR, CDR2 SFDVKD. Source material: axillary lymph node tissue. V is TRBV24-1 and J is TRBJ2-3; 8 bases map to TRBD1. This clonotype was sampled from a female donor with breast cancer. Some clones in this sample may be carry-over from other donors' samples. DNA of the CDR3: TGTGCCACCAGTGATTTCCTCACAGGGGGTGGGGCAGATACGCAGTATTTT. It is translated as CATSDFLTGGGADTQYF.